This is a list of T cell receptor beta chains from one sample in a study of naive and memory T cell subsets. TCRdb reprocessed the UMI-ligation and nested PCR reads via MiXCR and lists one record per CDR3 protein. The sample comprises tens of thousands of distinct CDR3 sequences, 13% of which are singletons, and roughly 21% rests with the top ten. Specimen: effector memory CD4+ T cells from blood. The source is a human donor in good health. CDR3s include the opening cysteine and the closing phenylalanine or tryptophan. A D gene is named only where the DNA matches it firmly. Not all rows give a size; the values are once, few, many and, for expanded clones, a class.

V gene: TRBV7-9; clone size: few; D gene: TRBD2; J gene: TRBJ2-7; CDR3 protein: CAVELAGVFEQYF; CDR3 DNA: TGTGCCGTTGAGCTAGCGGGAGTATTTGAGCAGTACTTC
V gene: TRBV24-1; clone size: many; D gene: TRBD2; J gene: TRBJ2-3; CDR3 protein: CATSEAGRSQQYF; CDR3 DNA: TGTGCCACCAGTGAAGCGGGAAGGTCCCAGCAGTATTTT
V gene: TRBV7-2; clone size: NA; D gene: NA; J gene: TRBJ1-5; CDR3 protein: CASSPGVRPQHF; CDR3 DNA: TGTGCCAGCAGCCCCGGAGTTCGGCCCCAGCATTTT
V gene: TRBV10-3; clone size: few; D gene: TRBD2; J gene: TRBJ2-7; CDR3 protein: CAISAGLAGPYEQYF; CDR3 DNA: TGTGCCATCAGTGCGGGACTAGCGGGACCCTACGAGCAGTACTTC
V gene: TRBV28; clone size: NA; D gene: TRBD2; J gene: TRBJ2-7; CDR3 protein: CASSFSPSSGRHEQYF; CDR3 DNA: TGTGCCAGCAGTTTTTCTCCTAGTAGCGGGAGGCACGAGCAGTACTTC
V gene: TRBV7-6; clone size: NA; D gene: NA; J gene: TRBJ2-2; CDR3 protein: CASSTSTNTGELFF; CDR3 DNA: TGTGCCAGCAGCACTTCGACAAACACCGGGGAGCTGTTTTTT
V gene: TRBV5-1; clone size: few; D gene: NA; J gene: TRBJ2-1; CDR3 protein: CASSPAGARVENEQFF; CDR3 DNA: TGCGCCAGCAGCCCTGCGGGCGCCCGAGTAGAGAATGAGCAGTTCTTC
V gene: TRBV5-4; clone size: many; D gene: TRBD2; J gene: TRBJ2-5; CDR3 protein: CASSPGLASQTQYF; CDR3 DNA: TGTGCCAGCAGCCCAGGACTAGCTTCGCAGACCCAGTACTTC
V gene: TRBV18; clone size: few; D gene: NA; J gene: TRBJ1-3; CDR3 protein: CASSPARSSSGNTIYF; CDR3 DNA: TGTGCCAGCTCACCAGCACGGTCGTCCTCTGGAAACACCATATATTTT
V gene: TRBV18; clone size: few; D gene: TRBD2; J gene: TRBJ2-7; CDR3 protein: CASSPPGRAGSYEQYF; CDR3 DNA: TGTGCCAGCTCACCACCCGGGCGAGCGGGGTCCTACGAGCAGTACTTC
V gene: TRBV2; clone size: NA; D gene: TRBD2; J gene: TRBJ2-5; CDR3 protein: CASSEAPGLAAETQYF; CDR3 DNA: TGTGCCAGCAGTGAAGCGCCGGGACTAGCGGCAGAGACCCAGTACTTC
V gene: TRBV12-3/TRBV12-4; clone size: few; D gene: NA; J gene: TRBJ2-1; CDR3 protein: CASSFSAGGGEQFF; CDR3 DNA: TGTGCCAGCAGTTTTAGTGCGGGTGGGGGTGAGCAGTTCTTC
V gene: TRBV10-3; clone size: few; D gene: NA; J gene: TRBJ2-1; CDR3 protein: CAISARADSYNEQFF; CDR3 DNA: TGTGCCATCAGTGCCCGAGCGGACTCCTACAATGAGCAGTTCTTC
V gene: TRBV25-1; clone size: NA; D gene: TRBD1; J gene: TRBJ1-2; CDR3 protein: CASSGTGILYGYTF; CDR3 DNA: TGTGCCAGCAGTGGGACAGGGATTCTCTATGGCTACACCTTC
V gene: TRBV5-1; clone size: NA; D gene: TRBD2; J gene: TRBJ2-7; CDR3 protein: CASSLVAGEQYF; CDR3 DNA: TGCGCCAGCAGCTTGGTAGCGGGAGAGCAGTACTTC
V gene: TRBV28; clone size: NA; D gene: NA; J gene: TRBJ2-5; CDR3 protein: CASSQQGLETQYF; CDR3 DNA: TGTGCCAGCAGCCAACAGGGATTAGAGACCCAGTACTTC
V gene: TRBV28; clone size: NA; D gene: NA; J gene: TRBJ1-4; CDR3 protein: CASSFRGSEKLFF; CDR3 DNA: TGTGCCAGCAGTTTCCGGGGGAGTGAAAAACTGTTTTTT
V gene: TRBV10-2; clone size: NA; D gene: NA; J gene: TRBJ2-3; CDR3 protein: CASQTTLAIADTQYF; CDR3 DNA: TGCGCCAGCCAAACAACCCTAGCGATTGCAGATACGCAGTATTTT
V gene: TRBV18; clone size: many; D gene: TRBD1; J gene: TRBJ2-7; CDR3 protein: CASSPPGQGYEQYF; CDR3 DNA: TGTGCCAGCTCACCGCCGGGACAGGGGTACGAGCAGTACTTC
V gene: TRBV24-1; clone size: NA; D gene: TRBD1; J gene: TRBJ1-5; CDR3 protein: CATSESGTASSQPQHF; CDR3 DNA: TGTGCCACCAGTGAGTCCGGGACAGCCTCCAGTCAGCCCCAGCATTTT
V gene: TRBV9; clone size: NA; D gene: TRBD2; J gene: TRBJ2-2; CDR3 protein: CASSVTSGSGRAGELFF; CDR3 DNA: TGTGCCAGCAGCGTAACCAGCGGGAGCGGTAGGGCCGGGGAGCTGTTTTTT
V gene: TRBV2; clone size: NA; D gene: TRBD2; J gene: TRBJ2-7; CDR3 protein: CASSLGLAGGPLDEQYF; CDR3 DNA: TGTGCCAGCAGTCTGGGACTAGCGGGAGGGCCCTTGGACGAGCAGTACTTC
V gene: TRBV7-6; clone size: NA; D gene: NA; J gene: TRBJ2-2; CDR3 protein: CASSLSNGANTGELFF; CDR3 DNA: TGTGCCAGCAGCTTGTCGAATGGGGCGAACACCGGGGAGCTGTTTTTT
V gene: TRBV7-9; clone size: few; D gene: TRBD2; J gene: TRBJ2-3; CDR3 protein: CASSSTGTSGSTDTQYF; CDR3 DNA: TGTGCCAGCAGCTCCACCGGGACTAGCGGTAGCACAGATACGCAGTATTTT
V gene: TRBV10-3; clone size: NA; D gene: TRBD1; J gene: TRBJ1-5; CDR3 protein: CAISPQTGSGQPQHF; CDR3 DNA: TGTGCCATCAGTCCCCAGACAGGGAGCGGGCAGCCCCAGCATTTT
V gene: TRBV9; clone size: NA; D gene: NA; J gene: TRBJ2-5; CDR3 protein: CASSERSGAGRETQYF; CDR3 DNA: TGTGCCAGCAGCGAGAGATCCGGGGCTGGCCGGGAGACCCAGTACTTC